This T cell receptor (beta chain) originates from a study of regulatory T cells in long-lasting Graves disease. As for time point: newly diagnosed GD, antithyroid drugs for less than 3 months. Extracted PBMC RNA gave rise to the TCR library. CDR1 and CDR2 from the germline V gene are SNHLY and FYNNEI. V dropped 9 bases and J dropped 0 bases, with 9 bases sitting between them. The CDR3 contains 13 residues. Arm-PCR of CDR3 regions and iRepertoire HTBI primers were the basis on which TCR beta libraries were built. TCRdb redid the calling of the multiplex PCR reads with MiXCR, one entry per CDR3 protein. Of 530,000 or so distinct CDR3 sequences listed, about 16% are singletons. The sample also formed part of further work on T cells in Graves' hyperthyroidism and ophthalmopathy.

Here the sequenced sample was peripheral blood mononuclear cells (PBMCs), taken at new diagnosis, from a patient treated with antithyroid drugs. The rearrangement uses TRBV2 and TRBJ1-3; no reliable D call. This clonotype was sampled from a man younger than 30 with Graves disease. CDR3 in DNA: TGTGCCAGAACGGGAGGCTCTGGAAACACCATATATTTT. As protein: CARTGGSGNTIYF.